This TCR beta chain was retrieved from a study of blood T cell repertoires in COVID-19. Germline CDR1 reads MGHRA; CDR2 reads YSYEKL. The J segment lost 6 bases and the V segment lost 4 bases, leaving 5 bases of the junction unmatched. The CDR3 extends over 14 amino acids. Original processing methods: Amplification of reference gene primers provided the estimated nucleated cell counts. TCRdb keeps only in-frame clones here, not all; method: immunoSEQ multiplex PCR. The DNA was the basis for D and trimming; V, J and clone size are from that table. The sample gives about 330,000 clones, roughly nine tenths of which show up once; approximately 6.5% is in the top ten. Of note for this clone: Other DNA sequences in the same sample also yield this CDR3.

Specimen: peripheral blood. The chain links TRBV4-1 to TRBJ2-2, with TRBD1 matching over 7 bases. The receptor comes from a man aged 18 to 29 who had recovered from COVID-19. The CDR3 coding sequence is TGCGCCAGCAGCCCTCAGACAGGGTCCGGGGAGCTGTTTTTT. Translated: CASSPQTGSGELFF.